This T cell receptor beta chain is from a study of cytomegalovirus exposure and HLA in healthy donors. Study results and caveats: The classifier, whose performance was assessed in both the original and validation cohorts, reportedly diagnosed cytomegalovirus status with high specificity and sensitivity. When a later analysis was performed, an Asian-associated ancestry cluster reportedly had fewer N-insertions than the approximately 680-donor mean. An analysis done earlier found most TCR beta V segments productive about 87% or about 30% of the time. Later analysis placed DRB1 highest and HLA-C lowest in TCR association rates, which differed by HLA locus.

Details on this clone: What it recognizes is unknown.

CDR3 length: 16 residues. The germline V gene has CDR1 SGHDT and CDR2 YYEEEE. V dropped 4 bases and J dropped 2; count of bases not matched to a gene: 9. Use of 60 Vbeta and 13 Jbeta primers characterized the PCR. TCRdb keeps only in-frame clones here, not all; method: immunoSEQ multiplex PCR. In the table there are 150,000 to 200,000 clones, approximately 80% of which are singletons. This TCR was recovered from a male donor in good health and CMV-seronegative. The V call is TRBV5-6, the J call TRBJ1-2; 9 bases are a match to TRBD1. Sequencing was done on a sample of PBMCs. CDR3: CASSRGGTGRNYGYTF. In DNA, the CDR3 is TGTGCCAGCAGCCGAGGGGGGACAGGGAGGAACTATGGCTACACCTTC.